This TCR beta chain was sequenced during a study of cytomegalovirus exposure and HLA in healthy donors. Study outcomes and limitations: The classifier reportedly diagnosed cytomegalovirus status with high specificity and sensitivity.

60 Vbeta and 13 Jbeta primers were used in PCR. In the authors' workflow: The authors later counted around 80 million unique TCR beta chains, some 10 million of them shared. The repertoire was sequenced with immunoSEQ multiplex PCR; TCRdb's copy has only in-frame clones and lacks some. D and trimming were read from the DNA, whereas the V and J calls and clone size are those reported in that table. The sample carries 150,000 or so clones, over 60% recorded once. Germline CDR1 is MDHEN and CDR2 is SYDVKM. V lost 6 bases to trimming and J lost 9 bases; unmatched junction nucleotides: 12. The CDR3 loop spans 15 amino acids. About this clone itself: Its antigen is not identified.

The gene calls are TRBV28 and TRBJ1-5, with 9 nucleotides matching TRBD1. The source is a male donor in good health and CMV-seronegative. The sample consisted of PBMCs. The CDR3 coding sequence is TGTGCCAGCAGGACAACCGGGACAGGGTCGTTGCCCCAGCATTTT. Translated, it gives CASRTTGTGSLPQHF. Based on the CDR3 plus reference TRBV28 and TRBJ1-5, the full variable domain is DVKVTQSSRYLVKRTGEKVFLECVQDMDHENMFWYRQDPGLGLRLIYFSYDVKMKEKGDIPEGYSVSREKKERFSLILESASTNQTSMYLCASRTTGTGSLPQHFGDGTRLSIL.